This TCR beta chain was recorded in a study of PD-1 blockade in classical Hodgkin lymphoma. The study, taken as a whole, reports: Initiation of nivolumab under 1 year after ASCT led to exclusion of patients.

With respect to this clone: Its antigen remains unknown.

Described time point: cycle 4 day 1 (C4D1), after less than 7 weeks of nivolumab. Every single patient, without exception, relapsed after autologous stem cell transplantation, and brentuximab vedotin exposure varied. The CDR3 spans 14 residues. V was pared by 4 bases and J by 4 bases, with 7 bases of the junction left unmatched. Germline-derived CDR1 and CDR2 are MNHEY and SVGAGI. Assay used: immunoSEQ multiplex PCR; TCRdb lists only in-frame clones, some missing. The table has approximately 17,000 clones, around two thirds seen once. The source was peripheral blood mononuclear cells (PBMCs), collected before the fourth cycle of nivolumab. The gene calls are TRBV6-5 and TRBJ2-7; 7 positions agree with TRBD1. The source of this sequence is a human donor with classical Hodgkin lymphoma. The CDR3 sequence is CASSSFQQGYEQYF. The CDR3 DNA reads TGTGCCAGCAGTTCCTTTCAACAGGGGTACGAGCAGTACTTC.